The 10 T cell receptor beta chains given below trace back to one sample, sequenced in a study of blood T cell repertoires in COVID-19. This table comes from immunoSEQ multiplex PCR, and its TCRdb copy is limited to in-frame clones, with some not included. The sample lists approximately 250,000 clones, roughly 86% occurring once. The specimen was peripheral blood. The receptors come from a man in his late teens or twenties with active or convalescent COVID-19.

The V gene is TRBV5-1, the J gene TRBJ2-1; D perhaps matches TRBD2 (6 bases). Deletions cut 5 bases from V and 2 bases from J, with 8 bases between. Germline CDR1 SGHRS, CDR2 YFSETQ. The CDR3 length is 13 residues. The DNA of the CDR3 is TGCGCCAGCAGGGACTATACCTACAATGAGCAGTTCTTC. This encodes CASRDYTYNEQFF. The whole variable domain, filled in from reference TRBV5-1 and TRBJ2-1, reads KAGVTQTPRYLIKTRGQQVTLSCSPISGHRSVSWYQQTPGQGLQFLFEYFSETQRNKGNFPGRFSGRQFSNSRSEMNVSTLELGDSALYLCASRDYTYNEQFFGPGTRLTVL.

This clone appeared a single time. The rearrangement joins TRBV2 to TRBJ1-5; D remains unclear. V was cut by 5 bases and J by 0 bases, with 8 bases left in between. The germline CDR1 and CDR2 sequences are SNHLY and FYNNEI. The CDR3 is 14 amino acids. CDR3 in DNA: TGTGCCAGCAGTACAGAATATAGCAATCAGCCCCAGCATTTT. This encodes CASSTEYSNQPQHF.

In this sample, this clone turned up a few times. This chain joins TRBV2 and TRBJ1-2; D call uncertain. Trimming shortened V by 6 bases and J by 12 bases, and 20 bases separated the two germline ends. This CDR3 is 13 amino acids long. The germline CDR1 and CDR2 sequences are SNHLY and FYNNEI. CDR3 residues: CASRIRNRVPHTF. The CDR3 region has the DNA TGTGCCAGCAGAATCAGGAATCGTGTCCCGCACACCTTC.

CDR3 protein: CASSSLRGSSTDTQYF. The CDR3 DNA sequence: TGTGCCAGCAGTTCTCTTCGGGGGTCTAGCACAGATACGCAGTATTTT. The J gene is TRBJ2-3, the V gene TRBV27, with D maybe TRBD2 (6 bases). Germline-derived CDR1 and CDR2 are MNHEY and SMNVEV (reference sequence). CDR3 length: 16 residues. V lost 4 bases, J lost 0 bases, and 14 bases lay in between.

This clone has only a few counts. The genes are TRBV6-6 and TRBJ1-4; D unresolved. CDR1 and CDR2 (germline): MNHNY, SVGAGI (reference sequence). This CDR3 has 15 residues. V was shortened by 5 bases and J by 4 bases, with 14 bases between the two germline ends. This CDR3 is CASSPNHGYNEKLFF. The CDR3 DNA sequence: TGTGCCAGCAGTCCAAACCACGGTTATAATGAAAAACTGTTTTTT.

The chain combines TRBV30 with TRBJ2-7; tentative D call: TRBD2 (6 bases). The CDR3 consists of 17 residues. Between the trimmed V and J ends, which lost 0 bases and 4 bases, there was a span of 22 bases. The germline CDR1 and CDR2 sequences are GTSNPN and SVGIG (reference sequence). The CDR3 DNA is TGTGCCTGGAGTGTTTTCTCTCCCCCGGGAGAGTTGTACGAGCAGTACTTC. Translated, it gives CAWSVFSPPGELYEQYF.

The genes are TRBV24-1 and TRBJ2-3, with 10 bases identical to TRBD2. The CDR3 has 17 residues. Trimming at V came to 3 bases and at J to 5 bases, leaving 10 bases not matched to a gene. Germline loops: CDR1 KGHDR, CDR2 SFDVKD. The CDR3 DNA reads TGTGCCACCAGTGATAAGCTGGCTAGCGGGAGAGGAGATACGCAGTATTTT. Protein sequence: CATSDKLASGRGDTQYF.

The CDR3 sequence is CASSQQGVRVEQYF. CDR3 nucleotide sequence: TGTGCCAGCAGTCAACAGGGGGTCAGGGTCGAGCAGTACTTC. This chain joins TRBV6-5 and TRBJ2-7, with 8 bases lining up with TRBD1. V trimming: 5 bases; J trimming: 6 bases; junction bases outside the gene matches: 9. CDR3 length: 14 amino acids. Germline loops: CDR1 MNHEY, CDR2 SVGAGI.

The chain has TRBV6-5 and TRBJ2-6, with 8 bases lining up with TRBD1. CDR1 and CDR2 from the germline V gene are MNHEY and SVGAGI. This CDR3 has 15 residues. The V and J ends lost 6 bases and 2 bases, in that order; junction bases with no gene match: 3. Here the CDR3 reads CASRTTGAGANVLTF. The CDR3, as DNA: TGTGCCAGCAGAACGACAGGGGCTGGGGCCAACGTCCTGACTTTC.

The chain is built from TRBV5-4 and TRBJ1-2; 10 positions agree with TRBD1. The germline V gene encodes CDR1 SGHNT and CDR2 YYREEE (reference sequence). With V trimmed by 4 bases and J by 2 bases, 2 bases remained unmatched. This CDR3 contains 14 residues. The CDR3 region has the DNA TGTGCCAGCAGCCCGGACAGGGGGAACTATGGCTACACCTTC. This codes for CASSPDRGNYGYTF.